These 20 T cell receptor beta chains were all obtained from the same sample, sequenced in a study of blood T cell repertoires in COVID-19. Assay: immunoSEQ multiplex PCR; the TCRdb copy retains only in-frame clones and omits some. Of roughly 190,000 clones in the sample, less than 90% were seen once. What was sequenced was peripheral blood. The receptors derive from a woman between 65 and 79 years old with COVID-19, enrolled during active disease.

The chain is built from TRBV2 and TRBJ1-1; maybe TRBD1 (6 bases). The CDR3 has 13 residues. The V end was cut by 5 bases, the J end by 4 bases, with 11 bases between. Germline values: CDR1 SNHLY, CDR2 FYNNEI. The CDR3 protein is CASSTGQLTEAFF. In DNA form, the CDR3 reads TGTGCCAGCAGTACAGGACAGCTCACTGAAGCTTTCTTT.

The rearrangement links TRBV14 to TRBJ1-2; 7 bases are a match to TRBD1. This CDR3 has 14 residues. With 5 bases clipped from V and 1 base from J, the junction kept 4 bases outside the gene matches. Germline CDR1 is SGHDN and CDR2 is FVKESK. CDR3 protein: CASSKDRFNYGYTF. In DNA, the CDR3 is TGTGCCAGCAGCAAGGACAGGTTTAACTATGGCTACACCTTC.

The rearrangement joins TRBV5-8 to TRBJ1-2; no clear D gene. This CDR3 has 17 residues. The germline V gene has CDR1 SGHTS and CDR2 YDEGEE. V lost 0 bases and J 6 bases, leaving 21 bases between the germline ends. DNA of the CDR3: TGTGCCAGCAGCTTGGGGGCCCACCGGATCCGATCGGATGGCTACACCTTC. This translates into CASSLGAHRIRSDGYTF.

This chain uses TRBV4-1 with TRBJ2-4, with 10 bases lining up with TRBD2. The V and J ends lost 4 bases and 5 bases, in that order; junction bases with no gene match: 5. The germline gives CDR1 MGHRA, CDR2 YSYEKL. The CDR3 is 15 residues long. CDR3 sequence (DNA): TGCGCCAGCAGCCCAATAGGACTAGCGGAAAACATTCAGTACTTC. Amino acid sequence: CASSPIGLAENIQYF.

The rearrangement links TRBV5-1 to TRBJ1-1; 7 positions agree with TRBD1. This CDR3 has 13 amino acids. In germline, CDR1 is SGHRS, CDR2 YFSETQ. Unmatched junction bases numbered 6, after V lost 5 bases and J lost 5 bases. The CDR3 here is CASRTGAGTEAFF. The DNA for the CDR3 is TGCGCCAGCAGAACAGGGGCCGGGACTGAAGCTTTCTTT.

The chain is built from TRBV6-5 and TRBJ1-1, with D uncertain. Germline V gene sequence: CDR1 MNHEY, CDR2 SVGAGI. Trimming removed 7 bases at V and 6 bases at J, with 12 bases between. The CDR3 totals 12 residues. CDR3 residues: CASTEGRPEAFF. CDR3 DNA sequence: TGTGCCAGCACCGAGGGTAGGCCTGAAGCTTTCTTT.

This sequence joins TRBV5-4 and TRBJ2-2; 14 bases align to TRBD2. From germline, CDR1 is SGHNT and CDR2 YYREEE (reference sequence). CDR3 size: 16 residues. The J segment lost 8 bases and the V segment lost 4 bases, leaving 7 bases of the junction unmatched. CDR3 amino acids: CASSRGLAGVEGELFF. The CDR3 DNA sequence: TGTGCCAGCAGCAGGGGACTAGCGGGAGTTGAAGGGGAGCTGTTTTTT.

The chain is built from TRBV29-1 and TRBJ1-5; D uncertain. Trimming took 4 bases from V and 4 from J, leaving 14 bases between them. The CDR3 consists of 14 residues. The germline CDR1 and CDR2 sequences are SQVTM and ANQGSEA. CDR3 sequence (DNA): TGCAGCGTTGTCTTTGGGCAGGTGAATCAGCCCCAGCATTTT. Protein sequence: CSVVFGQVNQPQHF.

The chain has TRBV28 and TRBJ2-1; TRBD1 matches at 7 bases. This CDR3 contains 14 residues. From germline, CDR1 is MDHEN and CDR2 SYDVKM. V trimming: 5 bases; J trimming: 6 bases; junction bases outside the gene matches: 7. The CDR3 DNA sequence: TGTGCCAGCAGTCTAAACAGGGGTGGCAATGAGCAGTTCTTC. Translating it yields CASSLNRGGNEQFF.

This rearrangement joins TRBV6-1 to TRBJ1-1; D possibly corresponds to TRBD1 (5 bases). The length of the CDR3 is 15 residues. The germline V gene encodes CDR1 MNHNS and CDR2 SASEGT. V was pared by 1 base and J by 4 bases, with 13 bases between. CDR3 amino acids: CASSEVAPGSTEAFF. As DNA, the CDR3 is TGTGCCAGCAGTGAAGTTGCGCCAGGGTCCACTGAAGCTTTCTTT.

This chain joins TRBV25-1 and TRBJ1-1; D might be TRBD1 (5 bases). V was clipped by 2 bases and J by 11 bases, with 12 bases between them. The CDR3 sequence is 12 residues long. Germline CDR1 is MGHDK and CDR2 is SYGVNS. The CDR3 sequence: CASSEQGRRAFF. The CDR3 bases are TGTGCCAGCAGTGAACAGGGCCGACGGGCTTTCTTT.

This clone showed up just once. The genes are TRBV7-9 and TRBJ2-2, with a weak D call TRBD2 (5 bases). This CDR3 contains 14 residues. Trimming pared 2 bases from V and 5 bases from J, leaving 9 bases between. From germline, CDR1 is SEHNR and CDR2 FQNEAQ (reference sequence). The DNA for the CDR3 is TGTGCCAGCAGCTTACTACTAGATACCGGGGAGCTGTTTTTT. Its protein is CASSLLLDTGELFF.

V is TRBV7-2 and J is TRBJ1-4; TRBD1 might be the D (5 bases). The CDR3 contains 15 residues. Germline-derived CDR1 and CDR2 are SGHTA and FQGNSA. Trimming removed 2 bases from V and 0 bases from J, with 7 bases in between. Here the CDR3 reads CASSLKQATNEKLFF. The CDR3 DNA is TGTGCCAGCAGCTTAAAACAGGCAACTAATGAAAAACTGTTTTTT.

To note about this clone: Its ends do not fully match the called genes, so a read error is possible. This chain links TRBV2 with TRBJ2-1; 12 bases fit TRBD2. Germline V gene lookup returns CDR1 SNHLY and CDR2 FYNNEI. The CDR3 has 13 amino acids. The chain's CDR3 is CASRSSGGALPLF. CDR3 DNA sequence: TGTGCCAGCAGATCTAGCGGGGGGGCCCTTCCCCTCTTC.

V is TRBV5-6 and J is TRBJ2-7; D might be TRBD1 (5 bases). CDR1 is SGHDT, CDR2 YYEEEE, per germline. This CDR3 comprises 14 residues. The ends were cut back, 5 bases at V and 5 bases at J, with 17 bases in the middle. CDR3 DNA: TGTGCCAGCAGTTCCGACAGAGCGCCCCACGAGCAGTACTTC. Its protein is CASSSDRAPHEQYF. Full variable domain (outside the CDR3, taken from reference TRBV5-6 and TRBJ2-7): DAGVTQSPTHLIKTRGQQVTLRCSPKSGHDTVSWYQQALGQGPQFIFQYYEEEERQRGNFPDRFSGHQFPNYSSELNVNALLLGDSALYLCASSSDRAPHEQYFGPGTRLTVT.

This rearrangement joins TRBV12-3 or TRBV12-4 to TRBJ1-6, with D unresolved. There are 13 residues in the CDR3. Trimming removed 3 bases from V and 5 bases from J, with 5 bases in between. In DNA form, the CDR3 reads TGTGCCAGCAGTTTTCGGGATAATTCACCCCTCCACTTT. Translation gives CASSFRDNSPLHF.

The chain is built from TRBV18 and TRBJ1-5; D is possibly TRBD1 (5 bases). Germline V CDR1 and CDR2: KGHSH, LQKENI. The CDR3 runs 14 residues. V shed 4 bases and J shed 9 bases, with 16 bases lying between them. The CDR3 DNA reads TGTGCCAGCTCACAACTACAGGTAATGGCGCCCCAGCATTTT. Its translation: CASSQLQVMAPQHF.

CDR3 in DNA: TGTGCCAGCAGTTACGGAACCGGGACAGGGGGTTTTCAGCCCCAGCATTTT. It specifies CASSYGTGTGGFQPQHF. V and J are TRBV6-2 or TRBV6-3 and TRBJ1-5; 11 bases agree with TRBD1. CDR1 is MNHEY and CDR2 is SVGEGT in the germline V gene. Trimming cost V 2 bases and J 6 bases; bases outside gene matches: 9. This CDR3 spans 17 amino acids.

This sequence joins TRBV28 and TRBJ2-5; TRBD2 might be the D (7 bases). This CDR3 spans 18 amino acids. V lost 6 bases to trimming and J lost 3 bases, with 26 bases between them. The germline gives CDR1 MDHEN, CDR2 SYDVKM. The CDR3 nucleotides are TGTGCCAGCAGAACCTCCGGGTGGGTTGGCGGGGGCAAAGAGACCCAGTACTTC. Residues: CASRTSGWVGGGKETQYF.

The CDR3 DNA reads as TGTGCCAGCAGCTTAACTGGGCTGGAGACCCAGTACTTC. Translating it yields CASSLTGLETQYF. V gene TRBV7-3 combines with J gene TRBJ2-5; D call uncertain. Trimming took 0 bases from V and 5 from J, leaving 7 bases between them. Germline CDR1 and CDR2: SGHTA and FQGTGA. CDR3 length: 13 residues.